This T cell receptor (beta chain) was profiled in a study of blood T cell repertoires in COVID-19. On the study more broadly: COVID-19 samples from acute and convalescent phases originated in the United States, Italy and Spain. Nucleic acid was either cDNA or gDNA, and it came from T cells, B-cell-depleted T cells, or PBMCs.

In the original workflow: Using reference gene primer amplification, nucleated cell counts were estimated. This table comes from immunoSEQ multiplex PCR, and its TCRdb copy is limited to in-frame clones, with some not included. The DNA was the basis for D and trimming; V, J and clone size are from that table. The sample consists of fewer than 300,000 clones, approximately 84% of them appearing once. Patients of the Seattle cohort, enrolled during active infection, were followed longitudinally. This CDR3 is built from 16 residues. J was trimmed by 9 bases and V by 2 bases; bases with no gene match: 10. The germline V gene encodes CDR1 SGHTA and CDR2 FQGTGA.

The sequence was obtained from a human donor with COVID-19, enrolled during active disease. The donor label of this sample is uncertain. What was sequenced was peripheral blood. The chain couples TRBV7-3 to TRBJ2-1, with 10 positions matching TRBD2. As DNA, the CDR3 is TGTGCCAGCAGCTTAGGACTAGCGGACTGGGGTGGTGAGCAGTTCTTC. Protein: CASSLGLADWGGEQFF.